What follows is one T cell receptor beta chain and its context. This clone was recorded once. It lacks a known antigen. Base qualities were left out, and no much larger clone turns up one base away. These data come from a study of blood T cell repertoires in COVID-19 (dated by TCRdb to 2018 to 2021). Regarding the research as a whole: Samples from collaborators originated in the United States, Italy and Spain and spanned both the acute and convalescent phases of COVID-19. The prospective study material was composed of cDNA or gDNA derived from T cells, B-cell-depleted T cells, or PBMCs. The dataset comprised deeply sampled blood TCRbeta repertoires from subjects exposed to, actively infected with, or recovered from COVID-19. The repertoires were made available in a free public database intended to serve as a resource for research on the immune response to SARS-CoV-2. Samples were obtained from the ongoing ImmuneRACE study (first 160 participants) and from 1,254 subjects provided by 6 global collaborators. Nearly every sample came with metadata listing a de-identified subject ID, COVID-19 status, age in years and sex. HLA class I and class II types, where available, came from metadata supplied by the sample provider rather than from assay-based typing.

The V end loses 5 bases and the J end loses 1 base, and a stretch of 9 bases separates them. From its cysteine to its phenylalanine, the CDR3 spans 14 amino acids. Only CDR3 DNA remains: 42 bases, in frame from the first base. The germline V gene (reference sequence) provides CDR1 PRHDT and CDR2 FYEKMQ. At one collaborating source in Seattle, patients were enrolled during active infection and were followed longitudinally through the course of disease. Whole blood was collected in K2EDTA tubes by collaborating institutions according to the institutions' own protocols. For TCRbeta analysis, collaborator samples were shipped as frozen whole blood, as isolated PBMCs, or as DNA extracted from either sample type. What the authors observed across the whole study: Clinical and demographic metadata were provided uncurated, with the amount varying by source and participant.

TCRbeta CDR3 regions were amplified from genomic DNA using the immunoSEQ Assay, a bias-controlled multiplex PCR. Per the original workflow: The number of nucleated cells in each sample was estimated by amplification of reference gene primers within the assay. To quantify the absolute abundance of each unique TCRbeta CDR3 rearrangement, sequence reads were collapsed and filtered. For each sample, productive Simpson clonality was calculated as the square root of Simpson's diversity index across productive rearrangements. Held by TCRdb, this immuneACCESS table contains in-frame sequences only and omits some clones. Under half of the omission traces to an unresolved V gene where checked; the cause of the rest is unknown. That table is the source of V, J and clone size, and D and trimming were worked out from the DNA. Counted in this sample were some 110,000 clones; around 78% of them appeared once. Approximately 6.2% of the sample lies in the top ten.

The chain is made from TRBV13 and TRBJ1-5, and the D gene may be TRBD1, 5 bases matching. This TCR was recovered from a man older than 75 with COVID-19, enrolled during active disease. The sequenced sample consisted of peripheral blood. The CDR3 sequence is CASSLGGSNQPQHF. The bases are TGTGCCAGCAGCCTTGGGGGGAGCAATCAGCCCCAGCATTTT.